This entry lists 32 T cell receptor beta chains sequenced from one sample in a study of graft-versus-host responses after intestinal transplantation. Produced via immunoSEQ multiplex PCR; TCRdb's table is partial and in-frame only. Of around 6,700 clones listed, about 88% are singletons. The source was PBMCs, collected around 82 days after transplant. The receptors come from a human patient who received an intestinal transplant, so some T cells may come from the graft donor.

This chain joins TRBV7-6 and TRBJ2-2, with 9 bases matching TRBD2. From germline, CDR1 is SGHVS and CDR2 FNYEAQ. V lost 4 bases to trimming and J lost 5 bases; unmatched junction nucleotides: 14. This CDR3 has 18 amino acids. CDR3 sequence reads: CASSSILSGGLVTGELFF. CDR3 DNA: TGTGCCAGCAGCTCGATTCTTAGCGGGGGCCTAGTAACCGGGGAGCTGTTTTTT.

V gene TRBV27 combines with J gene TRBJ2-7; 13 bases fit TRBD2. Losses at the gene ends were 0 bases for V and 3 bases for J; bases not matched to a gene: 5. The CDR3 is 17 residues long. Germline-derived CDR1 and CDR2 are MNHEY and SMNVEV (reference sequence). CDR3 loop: CASSLSTGLAGYYEQYF. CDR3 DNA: TGTGCCAGCAGTTTATCGACGGGACTAGCGGGATACTACGAGCAGTACTTC.

The CDR3 region is CASSFSVRQETQYF. As DNA, the CDR3 is TGTGCCAGCAGTTTTAGCGTTAGGCAGGAGACCCAGTACTTC. This chain links TRBV11-2 with TRBJ2-5, with D perhaps matching TRBD2 (5 bases). The CDR3 contains 14 residues. Trimming left V 6 bases short and J 5 bases short, with 16 bases between. Germline CDR1 is SGHAT and CDR2 is FQNNGV.

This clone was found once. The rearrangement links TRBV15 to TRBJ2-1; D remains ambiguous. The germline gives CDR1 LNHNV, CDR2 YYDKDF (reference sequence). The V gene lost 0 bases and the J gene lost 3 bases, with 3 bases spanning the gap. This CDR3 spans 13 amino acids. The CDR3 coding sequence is TGTGCCACCAGCAGAGACATCTACAATGAGCAGTTCTTC. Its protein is CATSRDIYNEQFF. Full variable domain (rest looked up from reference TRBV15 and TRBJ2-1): DAMVIQNPRYQVTQFGKPVTLSCSQTLNHNVMYWYQQKSSQAPKLLFHYYDKDFNNEADTPDNFQSRRPNTSFCFLDIRSPGLGDTAMYLCATSRDIYNEQFFGPGTRLTVL.

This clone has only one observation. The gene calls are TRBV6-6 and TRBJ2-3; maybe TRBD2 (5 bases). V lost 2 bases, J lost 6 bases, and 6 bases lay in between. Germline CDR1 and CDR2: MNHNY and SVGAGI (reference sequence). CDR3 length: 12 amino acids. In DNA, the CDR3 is TGTGCCAGCAGTTACACGGGGGATACGCAGTATTTT. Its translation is CASSYTGDTQYF.

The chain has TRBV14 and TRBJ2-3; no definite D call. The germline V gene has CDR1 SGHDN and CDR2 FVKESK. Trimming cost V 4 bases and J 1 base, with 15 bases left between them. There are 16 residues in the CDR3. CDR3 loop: CASSPSGTTRTDTQYF. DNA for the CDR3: TGTGCCAGCAGCCCCTCTGGCACCACTCGCACAGATACGCAGTATTTT.

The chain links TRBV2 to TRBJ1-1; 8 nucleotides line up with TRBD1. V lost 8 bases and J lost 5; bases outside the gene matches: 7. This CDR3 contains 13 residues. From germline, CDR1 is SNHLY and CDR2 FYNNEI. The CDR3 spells CASAGQERTEAFF. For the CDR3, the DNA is TGTGCCAGCGCGGGACAGGAGAGAACTGAAGCTTTCTTT.

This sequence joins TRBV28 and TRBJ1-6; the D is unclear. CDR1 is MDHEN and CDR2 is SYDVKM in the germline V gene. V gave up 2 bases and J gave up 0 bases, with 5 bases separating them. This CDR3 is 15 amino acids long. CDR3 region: CASSLIGSYNSPLHF. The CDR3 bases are TGTGCCAGCAGTTTAATCGGCTCCTATAATTCACCCCTCCACTTT. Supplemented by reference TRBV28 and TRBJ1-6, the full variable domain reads DVKVTQSSRYLVKRTGEKVFLECVQDMDHENMFWYRQDPGLGLRLIYFSYDVKMKEKGDIPEGYSVSREKKERFSLILESASTNQTSMYLCASSLIGSYNSPLHFGNGTRLTVT.

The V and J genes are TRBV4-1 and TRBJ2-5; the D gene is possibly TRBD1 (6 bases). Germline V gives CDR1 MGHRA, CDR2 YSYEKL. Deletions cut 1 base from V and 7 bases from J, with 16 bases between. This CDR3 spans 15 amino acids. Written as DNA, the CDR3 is TGCGCCAGCAGCCAAGGGGACACGGCCGGGGTGACCCAGTACTTC. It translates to CASSQGDTAGVTQYF.

CDR3 region: CASIRGQEDNEQFF. In DNA form, the CDR3 reads TGCGCCAGCATAAGGGGACAGGAGGACAATGAGCAGTTCTTC. This sequence joins TRBV10-2 and TRBJ2-1; 8 bases agree with TRBD1. The CDR3 spans 14 residues. V gave up 7 bases and J gave up 5 bases; unmatched junction bases: 7. Germline V lookup: CDR1 WSHSY, CDR2 SAAADI.

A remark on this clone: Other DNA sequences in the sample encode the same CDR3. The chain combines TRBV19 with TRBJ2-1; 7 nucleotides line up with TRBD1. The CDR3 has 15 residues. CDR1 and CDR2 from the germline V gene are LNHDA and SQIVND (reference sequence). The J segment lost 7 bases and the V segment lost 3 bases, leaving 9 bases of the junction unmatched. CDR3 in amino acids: CASSIQSGGSNEQFF. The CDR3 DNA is TGTGCCAGTAGTATTCAGTCAGGGGGATCGAATGAGCAGTTCTTC.

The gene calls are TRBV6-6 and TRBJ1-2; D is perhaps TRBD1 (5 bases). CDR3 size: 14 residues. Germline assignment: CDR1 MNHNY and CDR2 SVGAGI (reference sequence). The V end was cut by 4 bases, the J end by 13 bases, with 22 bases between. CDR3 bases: TGTGCCAGCAGTTCACCGGGACGGATTCTTCGCGGCACCTTC. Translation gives CASSSPGRILRGTF.

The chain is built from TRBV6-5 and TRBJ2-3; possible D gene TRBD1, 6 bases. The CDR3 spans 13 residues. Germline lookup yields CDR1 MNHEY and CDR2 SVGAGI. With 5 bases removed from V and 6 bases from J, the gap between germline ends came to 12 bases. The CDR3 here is CASSGGWSDTQYF. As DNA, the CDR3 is TGTGCCAGCAGTGGGGGCTGGTCGGATACGCAGTATTTT.

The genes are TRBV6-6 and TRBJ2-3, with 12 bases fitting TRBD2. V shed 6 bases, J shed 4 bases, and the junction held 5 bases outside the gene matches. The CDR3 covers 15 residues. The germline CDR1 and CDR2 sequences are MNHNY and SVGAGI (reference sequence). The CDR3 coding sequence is TGTGCCAGCAGGCGACTAGCGGGGGACCCAGATACGCAGTATTTT. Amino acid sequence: CASRRLAGDPDTQYF.

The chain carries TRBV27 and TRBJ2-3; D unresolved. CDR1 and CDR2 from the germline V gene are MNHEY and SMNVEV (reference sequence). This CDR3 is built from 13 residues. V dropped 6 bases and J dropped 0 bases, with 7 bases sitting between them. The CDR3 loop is CASRGLSTDTQYF. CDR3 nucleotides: TGTGCCAGCAGAGGCCTTAGCACAGATACGCAGTATTTT.

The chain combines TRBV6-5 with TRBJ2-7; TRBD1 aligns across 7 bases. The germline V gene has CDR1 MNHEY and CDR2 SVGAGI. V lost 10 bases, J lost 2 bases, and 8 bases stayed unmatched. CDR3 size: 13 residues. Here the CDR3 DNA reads TGTGCCACAGACCGGGACAGAGCCTACGAGCAGTACTTC. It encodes CATDRDRAYEQYF.

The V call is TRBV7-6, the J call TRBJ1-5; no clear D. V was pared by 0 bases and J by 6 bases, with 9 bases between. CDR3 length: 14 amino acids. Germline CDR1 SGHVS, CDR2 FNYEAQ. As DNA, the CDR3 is TGTGCCAGCAGCTTAGCAGAGGGAAGTCAGCCCCAGCATTTT. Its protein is CASSLAEGSQPQHF.

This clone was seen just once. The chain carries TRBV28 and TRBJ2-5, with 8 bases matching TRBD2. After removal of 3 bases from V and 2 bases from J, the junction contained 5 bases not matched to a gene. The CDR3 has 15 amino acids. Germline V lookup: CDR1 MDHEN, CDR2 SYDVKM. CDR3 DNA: TGTGCCAGCAGTTTTGGCGGGGGGAAACAAGAGACCCAGTACTTC. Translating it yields CASSFGGGKQETQYF.

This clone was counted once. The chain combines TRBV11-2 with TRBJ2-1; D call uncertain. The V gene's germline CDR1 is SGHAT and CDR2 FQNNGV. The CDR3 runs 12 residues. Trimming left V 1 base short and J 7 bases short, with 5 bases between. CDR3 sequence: CASSLVGNEQFF. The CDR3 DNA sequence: TGTGCCAGCAGCTTAGTGGGAAATGAGCAGTTCTTC.

The CDR3 nucleotides are TGTGCCAGCAGCCCGGACACGGGGGGCGCCGATACGCAGTATTTT. It encodes CASSPDTGGADTQYF. The chain links TRBV5-4 to TRBJ2-3, with a possible D match to TRBD2 (7 bases). The CDR3 totals 15 residues. The germline CDR1 and CDR2 sequences are SGHNT and YYREEE (reference sequence). V was trimmed by 4 bases and J by 6 bases, leaving 18 bases between them.

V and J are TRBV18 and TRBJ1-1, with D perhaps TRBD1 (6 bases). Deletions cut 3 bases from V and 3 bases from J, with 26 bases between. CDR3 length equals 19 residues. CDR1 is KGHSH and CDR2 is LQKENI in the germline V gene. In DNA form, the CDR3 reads TGTGCCAGCTCACCGGGACACGGGCCTTGGGGAGGTAGTGACACTGAAGCTTTCTTT. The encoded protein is CASSPGHGPWGGSDTEAFF.

CDR3 nucleotide sequence: TGTGCCAGTAGTATCGGGGGGGCCGACTACAATGAGCAGTTCTTC. Its translation is CASSIGGADYNEQFF. The chain carries TRBV19 and TRBJ2-1; 8 bases are a match to TRBD2. After removal of 3 bases from V and 3 bases from J, the junction contained 4 bases not matched to a gene. The CDR3 length is 15 residues. The germline V gene has CDR1 LNHDA and CDR2 SQIVND (reference sequence).

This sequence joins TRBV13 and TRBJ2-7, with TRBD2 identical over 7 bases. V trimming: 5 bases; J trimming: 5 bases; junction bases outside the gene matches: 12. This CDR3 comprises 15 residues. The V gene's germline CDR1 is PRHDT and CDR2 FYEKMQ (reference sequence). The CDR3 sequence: CASSRGRGPRNEQYF. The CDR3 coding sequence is TGTGCCAGCAGCAGAGGGAGGGGTCCCAGGAACGAGCAGTACTTC.

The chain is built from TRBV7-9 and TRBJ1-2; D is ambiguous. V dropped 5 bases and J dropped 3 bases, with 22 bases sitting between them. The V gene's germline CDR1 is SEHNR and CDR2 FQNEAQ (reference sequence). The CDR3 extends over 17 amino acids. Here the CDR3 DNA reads TGTGCCAGCAGCCCACCCCAGGTGGCTCATCAGTACTATGGCTACACCTTC. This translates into CASSPPQVAHQYYGYTF.

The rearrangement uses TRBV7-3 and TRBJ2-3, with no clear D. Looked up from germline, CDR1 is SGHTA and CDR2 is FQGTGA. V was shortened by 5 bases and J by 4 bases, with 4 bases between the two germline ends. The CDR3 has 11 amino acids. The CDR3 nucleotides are TGTGCCAGCAGCCAAGCAGATACGCAGTATTTT. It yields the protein CASSQADTQYF.

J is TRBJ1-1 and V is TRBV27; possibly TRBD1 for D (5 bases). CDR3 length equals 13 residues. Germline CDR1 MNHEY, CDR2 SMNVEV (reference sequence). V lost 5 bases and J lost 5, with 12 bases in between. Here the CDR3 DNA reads TGTGCCAGCAGTATCACACGGGGGACTGAAGCTTTCTTT. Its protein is CASSITRGTEAFF.

CDR3: CASSIGVSGEQYV. As DNA, the CDR3 is TGTGCCAGTAGTATAGGCGTCTCGGGGGAGCAGTACGTC. The V and J genes are TRBV19 and TRBJ2-7; a possible D gene is TRBD2 (5 bases). Trimming removed 1 base from V and 7 bases from J, with 11 bases in between. The CDR3 covers 13 residues. CDR1 and CDR2 from the germline V gene are LNHDA and SQIVND (reference sequence).

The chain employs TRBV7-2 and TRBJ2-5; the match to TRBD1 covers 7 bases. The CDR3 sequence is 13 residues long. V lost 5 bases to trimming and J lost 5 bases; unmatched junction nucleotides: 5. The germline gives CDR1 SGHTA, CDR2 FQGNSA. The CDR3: CASSRRQGETQYF. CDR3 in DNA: TGTGCCAGCAGCCGAAGACAGGGCGAGACCCAGTACTTC. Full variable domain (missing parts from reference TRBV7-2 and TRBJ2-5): GAGVSQSPSNKVTEKGKDVELRCDPISGHTALYWYRQSLGQGLEFLIYFQGNSAPDKSGLPSDRFSAERTGGSVSTLTIQRTQQEDSAVYLCASSRRQGETQYFGPGTRLLVL.

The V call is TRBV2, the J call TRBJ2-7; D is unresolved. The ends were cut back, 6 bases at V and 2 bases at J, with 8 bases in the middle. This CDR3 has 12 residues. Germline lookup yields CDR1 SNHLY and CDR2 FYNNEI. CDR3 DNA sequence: TGTGCCAGCAGCCCGGGCGCCTACGAGCAGTACTTC. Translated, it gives CASSPGAYEQYF.

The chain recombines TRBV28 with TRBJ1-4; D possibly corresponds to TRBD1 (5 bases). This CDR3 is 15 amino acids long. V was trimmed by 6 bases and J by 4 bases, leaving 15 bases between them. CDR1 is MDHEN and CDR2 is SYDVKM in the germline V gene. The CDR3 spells CASRLQGGVNEKLFF. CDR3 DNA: TGTGCCAGCAGGTTGCAGGGTGGAGTTAATGAAAAACTGTTTTTT.

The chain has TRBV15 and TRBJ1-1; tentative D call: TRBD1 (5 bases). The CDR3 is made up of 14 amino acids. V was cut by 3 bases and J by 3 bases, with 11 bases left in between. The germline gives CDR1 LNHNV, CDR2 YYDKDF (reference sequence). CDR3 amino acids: CATSRTPGDTEAFF. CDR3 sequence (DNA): TGTGCCACCAGCAGGACGCCGGGGGACACTGAAGCTTTCTTT. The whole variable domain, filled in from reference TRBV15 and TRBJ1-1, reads DAMVIQNPRYQVTQFGKPVTLSCSQTLNHNVMYWYQQKSSQAPKLLFHYYDKDFNNEADTPDNFQSRRPNTSFCFLDIRSPGLGDTAMYLCATSRTPGDTEAFFGQGTRLTVV.

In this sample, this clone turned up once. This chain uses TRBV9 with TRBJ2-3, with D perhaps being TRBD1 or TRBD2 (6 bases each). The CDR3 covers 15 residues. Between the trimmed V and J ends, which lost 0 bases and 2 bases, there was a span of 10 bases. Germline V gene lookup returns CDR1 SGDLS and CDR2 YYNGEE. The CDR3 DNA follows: TGTGCCAGCAGCGTAGTCGGGGGCCCCACAGATACGCAGTATTTT. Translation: CASSVVGGPTDTQYF.